Detailed here is one TCR beta chain. This record belongs to a study of T-cell memory formation after mild COVID-19. TCRdb fed the 5' RACE reads into MiXCR, producing one record per CDR3 protein. The sample lists more than 100,000 distinct CDR3 sequences; 17% were seen once. The sequencing input was PBMCs or a T cell subset sorted from them (not recorded which). This sequence originates from a man aged 18 to 30 who had mild COVID-19 (a few samples of this study predate the infection). Cell type and time point are not known.

Here the CDR3 reads CSAPRLAGENIQYF. The CDR3 DNA follows: TGCAGTGCACCTAGACTAGCGGGGGAAAACATTCAGTACTTC. The chain couples TRBV20-1 to TRBJ2-4; the match to TRBD2 covers 12 bases. CDR1 and CDR2 from the germline V gene are DFQATT and SNEGSKA (reference sequence). After removal of 6 bases from V and 5 bases from J, the junction contained 5 bases not matched to a gene. The CDR3 covers 14 residues.